This paragraph reports one TCR beta chain. One end of the junction is discordant with germline, which a read error may explain. The time point denotes: newly diagnosed GD, antithyroid drugs for less than 3 months. Following extraction of RNA from PBMCs, that RNA was used to make the TCR library. The sample is drawn from a study of regulatory T cells in long-lasting Graves disease. CDR1 and CDR2 (germline): SGHRS, YFSETQ. The CDR3 consists of 13 residues. The TCR beta library used iRepertoire HTBI primers with Arm-PCR amplification of CDR3. TCRdb ran MiXCR on the multiplex PCR reads and lists one entry per CDR3 protein. The table has around 360,000 distinct CDR3 sequences, 15% to 20% seen once. These data were also filed under a second study, of T cells in Graves' hyperthyroidism and ophthalmopathy. From that study: Researchers ran a first-round RT-PCR on the TCR CDR3 using the HTBI primer set.

This receptor was obtained from a young woman with Graves disease. The chain employs TRBV5-1 and TRBJ2-1; no clear D gene. Here the sequenced sample was peripheral blood mononuclear cells (PBMCs), taken at new diagnosis, from a patient treated with antithyroid drugs. CDR3 sequence: CASSLDLYNEQSF. The CDR3 nucleotides read TGCGCCAGCAGCCTGGACCTATACAATGAGCAGTCCTTC.